The 11 T cell receptor beta chains given below trace back to one sample, sequenced in a study of tumor-infiltrating lymphocytes in primary liver carcinoma. Out of unsorted whole blood came the blood RNA, and germline DNA was extracted as well. Starting material of 500 ng total RNA yielded TCR beta cDNA via a constant-region primer. Researchers made the TCR beta libraries by running three nested multiplex PCR rounds with slightly modified ARM-PCR. Rounds one and two of PCR, each of roughly 10 cycles, were primed with TRBV1-TRBV30 forward primers and a C-beta reverse primer. TCRdb fed the multiplex PCR reads into MiXCR, producing one record per CDR3 protein. Of hundreds of thousands of distinct CDR3 sequences detected, around 50% appear once; the ten largest clones hold 17%. Sequenced: peripheral blood. Receptors were obtained from a woman in her 30s with primary liver carcinoma and hepatitis B virus infection.

This clonotype was recorded a few times. This chain joins TRBV28 and TRBJ1-1; 9 bases agree with TRBD1. Germline V lookup: CDR1 MDHEN, CDR2 SYDVKM. The CDR3 is made up of 14 amino acids. V shed 10 bases, J shed 8 bases, and the junction held 14 bases outside the gene matches. The CDR3 sequence is CATAAPRDRAEAFF. The CDR3 DNA reads TGTGCCACCGCGGCACCCAGGGACAGGGCGGAAGCTTTCTTT.

As to this clonotype: The junction departs from the called germline gene at one end, perhaps through a read error. The chain couples TRBV6-1 to TRBJ2-6; TRBD1 is a possible D gene (7 bases). Germline V gives CDR1 MNHNS, CDR2 SASEGT. The CDR3 sequence is 15 residues long. CDR3 bases: TGTGCCAGCACCCAGGGGGGAACTGGGGCCAACCTCCTGACTTTC. Translation: CASTQGGTGANLLTF.

This clonotype was detected once. At one end the junction does not follow the germline gene, possibly because of a read error. The chain links TRBV6-1 to TRBJ1-1; the match to TRBD1 covers 8 bases. Germline CDR1 reads MNHNS; CDR2 reads SASEGT. The CDR3 totals 17 residues. CDR3 amino acids: CDSSGPVRGLRSTEAFF. In DNA form, the CDR3 reads TGTGACAGCAGTGGTCCAGTCAGGGGGCTGCGAAGCACTGAAGCTTTCTTT.

The DNA of the CDR3 is TGTGCCAGCAGCCCGAGACTAGATCCCTACGAGCAGTACTTC. Protein sequence: CASSPRLDPYEQYF. The chain combines TRBV7-9 with TRBJ2-7, with D maybe TRBD2 (6 bases). Trimming took off 5 bases at V and 2 bases at J, with 13 bases between the two ends. CDR3 length equals 14 residues. Germline CDR1 is SEHNR and CDR2 is FQNEAQ (reference sequence).

This clonotype was counted only a few times. The chain uses TRBV4-2 and TRBJ2-1, with 12 bases that match TRBD2. CDR3 size: 16 residues. The J segment lost 7 bases and the V segment lost 8 bases, leaving 12 bases of the junction unmatched. The germline CDR1 and CDR2 sequences are LGHNA and YNFKEQ. The CDR3: CASRQLGLAGLNEQFF. CDR3 DNA sequence: TGTGCCAGCCGTCAACTTGGACTAGCGGGATTAAATGAGCAGTTCTTC.

A few counts support this clonotype. J is TRBJ2-3 and V is TRBV12-3 or TRBV12-4; 7 bases are shared with TRBD1. V lost 4 bases to trimming and J lost 2 bases; unmatched junction nucleotides: 15. This CDR3 comprises 18 residues. For the CDR3, the DNA is TGTGCCAGCAGTTCAAACATTGGAACAGGGGTATCCACAGATACGCAGTATTTT. Its protein is CASSSNIGTGVSTDTQYF.

On this clonotype: A much larger clone sits a single nucleotide away, making a read error possible. The chain joins TRBV4-2 to TRBJ2-1; perhaps TRBD2 as D (6 bases). Germline CDR1 is LGHNA and CDR2 is YNFKEQ. The CDR3 is 17 residues long. Trimming took 0 bases from V and 6 from J, leaving 18 bases between them. The CDR3 protein is CASSQEGPWGRTNEQFF. CDR3 DNA: TGTGCCAGCAGCCAAGAGGGACCTTGGGGGAGGACCAATGAGCAGTTCTTC.

The chain is built from TRBV19 and TRBJ2-3; D unresolved. The CDR3 extends over 11 amino acids. Germline V gives CDR1 LNHDA, CDR2 SQIVND (reference sequence). The V and J ends lost 9 bases and 0 bases respectively, with 4 bases between them. The CDR3 DNA follows: TGTGCCAGCGGGAGCACAGATACGCAGTATTTT. It specifies CASGSTDTQYF.

As for this clonotype: Germline is not matched at one junction end, which may reflect a read error. V is TRBV6-5 and J is TRBJ2-5; a weak D match, TRBD2 (5 bases). This CDR3 region has 14 residues. Per germline, CDR1 MNHEY and CDR2 SVGAGI. CDR3 residues: CASSYISGQETQYF. The CDR3 region has the DNA TGTGCTAGCAGTTACATCAGCGGACAAGAGACCCAGTACTTC.

This clonotype was counted a few times. The CDR3 loop reads CSVDSVSGSLADTQYF. Written as DNA, the CDR3 is TGCAGCGTTGATTCCGTTAGCGGGAGTTTGGCAGATACGCAGTATTTT. V usage is TRBV29-1 and J usage is TRBJ2-3; 9 positions match TRBD2. Germline V gives CDR1 SQVTM, CDR2 ANQGSEA. CDR3 length equals 16 residues. V was clipped by 3 bases and J by 4 bases; unmatched bases: 11.

This clonotype was counted only a few times. This may be a read error: a much more frequent sequence differs by one nucleotide. This chain connects TRBV29-1 to TRBJ2-3; possibly TRBD2 for D (5 bases). The CDR3 is 13 amino acids. The germline V and J ends were trimmed by 7 bases and 2 bases, with 13 bases remaining between them. CDR1 is SQVTM, CDR2 ANQGSEA, per germline. The CDR3 DNA is TGCAGCGAGGCGAGGGATTCCACAGATACGCAGTATTTT. It encodes CSEARDSTDTQYF.